Given below is one T cell receptor (beta chain) in context. Its antigen remains unidentified. Sequenced by immunoSEQ multiplex PCR; TCRdb stores in-frame clones only, minus some. The data contain approximately 90,000 clones, roughly 84% of them singletons. This sample is drawn from a study of Ad26.COV2.S vaccination and SARS-CoV-2 variants. Points from the study as a whole: Reports say spike-specific CD8+ and CD4+ T cell responses covered substantial breadth after vaccination. From the TCR breadth and depth analyses, total T cell responses may have been underestimated. Recipients of either vaccine or placebo displayed similar breadth of non-spike TCRs. Placebo recipients had lower spike-specific TCR breadth than vaccine recipients.

The sample was peripheral blood, taken after recovery from COVID-19. This clonotype was obtained from a human donor who had recovered from COVID-19.

DNA for the CDR3: TGTGCCAGCAGACAAGTGGAGTATCCTGGCTACACCTTC. The encoded protein is CASRQVEYPGYTF. The genes are TRBV6-5 and TRBJ1-2, with D hard to call. The V gene lost 6 bases and the J gene lost 7 bases, with 15 bases spanning the gap. Per the germline V gene, CDR1 is MNHEY and CDR2 is SVGAGI. The CDR3 totals 13 residues.